The 7 T cell receptor beta chains given below trace back to one sample, sequenced in a study of T cells in Graves' hyperthyroidism and ophthalmopathy. Template material for amplifying TCR beta CDR3 regions consisted of RNA transcripts. With the HTBI primer set, the TCR CDR3 went through a first round of RT-PCR. TCRdb re-called the multiplex PCR reads with MiXCR, one entry per CDR3 protein. The profile covers more than 500,000 distinct CDR3 sequences, with about half appearing a single time and 19% taken by the ten largest. The sequenced material came from peripheral blood or thyroid tissue (not recorded which). The receptor set was obtained from an adult woman with Graves' disease, either hyperthyroidism or ophthalmopathy (not recorded which).

This clonotype showed up many times. CDR3 sequence reads: CSAQRDNRGFNGYTF. The CDR3 coding sequence is TGCAGTGCCCAGAGGGATAACAGGGGTTTTAATGGCTACACCTTC. The rearrangement uses TRBV20-1 and TRBJ1-2, with 7 bases aligning to TRBD1. J gave up 6 bases and V 6 bases, and 16 bases lay outside the gene matches. The germline V gene has CDR1 DFQATT and CDR2 SNEGSKA (reference sequence). The CDR3 is made up of 15 amino acids.

The rearrangement links TRBV10-1 to TRBJ1-3; no reliable D call. CDR1 and CDR2 from the germline V gene are WNHNN and SYGVQD (reference sequence). V was cut by 7 bases and J by 3 bases, with 10 bases left in between. This CDR3 has 13 amino acids. For the CDR3, the DNA is TGCGCCAGCAAGGAAAACAGTGGAAACACCATATATTTT. Its protein product is CASKENSGNTIYF.

The rearrangement links TRBV7-2 to TRBJ1-6, with D maybe TRBD1 (5 bases). V lost 3 bases, J lost 7 bases, and 13 bases lay in between. The length of the CDR3 is 15 residues. CDR1 is SGHTA and CDR2 is FQGNSA in the germline V gene. The CDR3 is CASSLLRGLNSPLHF. Written as DNA, the CDR3 is TGTGCCAGCAGCTTGCTGAGGGGTTTGAATTCACCCCTCCACTTT.

This clonotype was recorded many times. The chain recombines TRBV20-1 with TRBJ1-1; no reliable D call. Germline V lookup: CDR1 DFQATT, CDR2 SNEGSKA (reference sequence). This CDR3 is built from 11 residues. Trimming took off 6 bases at V and 11 bases at J, with 16 bases between the two ends. The CDR3 DNA follows: TGCAGTGCCCCCGGCGCCCTTGACGCTTTCTTT. Its translation is CSAPGALDAFF.

The rearrangement joins TRBV25-1 to TRBJ2-5; D perhaps matches TRBD1 (5 bases). V shed 2 bases and J shed 3 bases, with 10 bases lying between them. Germline CDR1 and CDR2: MGHDK and SYGVNS. The CDR3 extends over 14 amino acids. The CDR3: CASSEGAVKETQYF. CDR3 DNA sequence: TGTGCCAGCAGTGAAGGGGCCGTAAAAGAGACCCAGTACTTC.

V gene TRBV5-1 combines with J gene TRBJ2-5; D is unresolved. The assigned J gene may be wrong: the sequence end matches TRBJ2-1 better. The CDR3 is made up of 14 amino acids. Germline assignment: CDR1 SGHRS and CDR2 YFSETQ. CDR3 bases: TGCGCCAGCAGCTTGGAGCTCCCCGACAATGAGCAGTTCTTC. This sequence encodes CASSLELPDNEQFF.

This clonotype has a single count. The rearrangement uses TRBV5-1 and TRBJ1-2; D is perhaps TRBD1 (6 bases). The CDR3 contains 12 residues. Germline V gives CDR1 SGHRS, CDR2 YFSETQ. Trimming cost V 5 bases and J 6 bases, with 11 bases left between them. Written as DNA, the CDR3 is TGCGCCAGCAGGTCGGACAGCAATGGCTACACCTTC. This gives the protein CASRSDSNGYTF.